Shown below are 21 T cell receptor beta chains from a single sample sequenced in a study of OX40 agonist ivuxolimab in advanced cancers. This table comes from immunoSEQ multiplex PCR, and its TCRdb copy is limited to in-frame clones, with some not included. The data show tens of thousands of clones, with almost 95% seen just once and around 20% held by the top ten. The source was CD4+ or CD8+ T cells sorted from blood, collected in a trial of the OX40 agonist ivuxolimab. The source is an adult with an advanced solid tumor such as melanoma, head and neck, liver or kidney cancer.

The chain employs TRBV4-1 and TRBJ1-1; 7 nucleotides align to TRBD1. Germline V gives CDR1 MGHRA, CDR2 YSYEKL. V trimming: 0 bases; J trimming: 8 bases; junction bases outside the gene matches: 6. This CDR3 comprises 14 residues. DNA of the CDR3: TGCGCCAGCAGCCAAGATGACAGGGCGAGGGAAGCTTTCTTT. Residues: CASSQDDRAREAFF.

This clone has only a few counts. The rearrangement joins TRBV5-1 to TRBJ1-1; D is uncertain. Trimming pared 4 bases from V and 5 bases from J, leaving 9 bases between. Germline assignment: CDR1 SGHRS and CDR2 YFSETQ. CDR3 length: 12 amino acids. CDR3 bases: TGCGCCAGCAGCCTAGATAATACTGAAGCTTTCTTT. It translates to CASSLDNTEAFF. Full variable domain (outside the CDR3, taken from reference TRBV5-1 and TRBJ1-1): KAGVTQTPRYLIKTRGQQVTLSCSPISGHRSVSWYQQTPGQGLQFLFEYFSETQRNKGNFPGRFSGRQFSNSRSEMNVSTLELGDSALYLCASSLDNTEAFFGQGTRLTVV.

The genes are TRBV28 and TRBJ2-7; 8 bases agree with TRBD2. Per the germline V gene, CDR1 is MDHEN and CDR2 is SYDVKM. Germline trimming cut 11 bases from V and 1 base from J; bases unmatched to any gene: 7. This CDR3 contains 13 residues. The CDR3 reads CAGKRESSYEQYF. The DNA for the CDR3 is TGTGCCGGCAAGCGGGAGTCGTCCTACGAGCAGTACTTC.

The chain combines TRBV9 with TRBJ1-1; 8 bases agree with TRBD1. The germline gives CDR1 SGDLS, CDR2 YYNGEE. The CDR3 sequence is 17 residues long. V trimming: 0 bases; J trimming: 2 bases; junction bases outside the gene matches: 9. This chain's CDR3 is CASSVAPGQGANTEAFF. As DNA, the CDR3 is TGTGCCAGCAGCGTAGCCCCGGGGCAGGGGGCAAACACTGAAGCTTTCTTT.

Written as DNA, the CDR3 is TGTGCCAGCAGTTACTCGGAGGCCTTACTAGGGCGGGCTTTCTTT. It yields the protein CASSYSEALLGRAFF. The chain couples TRBV6-5 to TRBJ1-1; D is uncertain. Trimming removed 0 bases at V and 11 bases at J, with 19 bases between. The CDR3 is 15 residues long. Per germline, CDR1 MNHEY and CDR2 SVGAGI.

V usage is TRBV27 and J usage is TRBJ2-7; 7 positions agree with TRBD1. Germline V CDR1 and CDR2: MNHEY, SMNVEV (reference sequence). The CDR3 is 14 residues long. V shed 2 bases and J 2 bases; nucleotides not matched to a gene: 3. CDR3 sequence (DNA): TGTGCCAGCAGTTTAGGGACAGATACCTACGAGCAGTACTTC. Translated, it gives CASSLGTDTYEQYF.

The chain carries TRBV5-5 and TRBJ1-2; D is perhaps TRBD1 (5 bases). The CDR3 contains 16 residues. V lost 4 bases and J lost 4, with 20 bases in between. CDR1 is SGHKS, CDR2 YYEKEE, per germline (reference sequence). The CDR3 loop reads CASSDALRGLPYGYTF. For the CDR3, the DNA is TGTGCCAGCAGCGATGCGTTGAGGGGACTCCCCTATGGCTACACCTTC.

This clone came up once. The chain carries TRBV11-2 and TRBJ2-1, with 9 positions matching TRBD2. J lost 4 bases, V lost 5 bases, and 6 bases had no gene match. CDR1 and CDR2 (germline): SGHAT, FQNNGV. The CDR3 length is 15 residues. DNA for the CDR3: TGTGCCAGCAGCCCCGGACTAGCGCGGTACAATGAGCAGTTCTTC. Translation: CASSPGLARYNEQFF.

The rearrangement uses TRBV5-6 and TRBJ2-7, with D unclear. Germline V lookup: CDR1 SGHDT, CDR2 YYEEEE. The CDR3 sequence is 14 residues long. Trimming shortened V by 5 bases and J by 0 bases, and 12 bases separated the two germline ends. The CDR3 nucleotides read TGTGCCAGCAGATCCGGGCGCAACTCCTACGAGCAGTACTTC. Amino acids: CASRSGRNSYEQYF.

This chain joins TRBV9 and TRBJ2-7; maybe TRBD1 (5 bases). The CDR3 is made up of 16 amino acids. Germline V lookup: CDR1 SGDLS, CDR2 YYNGEE. V was trimmed by 2 bases and J by 9 bases, leaving 24 bases between them. The CDR3 loop reads CASSVGSQEPTLGQYF. The CDR3 DNA reads TGTGCCAGCAGCGTTGGGTCACAGGAGCCCACGCTCGGGCAGTACTTC. The full variable domain, rest sourced from reference TRBV9 and TRBJ2-7, is DSGVTQTPKHLITATGQRVTLRCSPRSGDLSVYWYQQSLDQGLQFLIQYYNGEERAKGNILERFSAQQFPDLHSELNLSSLELGDSALYFCASSVGSQEPTLGQYFGPGTRLTVT.

V usage is TRBV7-9 and J usage is TRBJ1-2; D gene ambiguous. Trimming removed 3 bases at V and 0 bases at J, with 8 bases between. Per germline, CDR1 SEHNR and CDR2 FQNEAQ (reference sequence). CDR3 length equals 14 residues. The CDR3 spells CASSLGRTNYGYTF. Written as DNA, the CDR3 is TGTGCCAGCAGCTTGGGCAGGACTAACTATGGCTACACCTTC.

As regards this clone: A read error is likely, as this CDR3 ends without the conserved phenylalanine or tryptophan. The limits of the CDR3 on the DNA are not certain, so only TCRdb's listed CDR3 is given. The chain couples TRBV5-6 to TRBJ2-7; the D segment call TRBD1 is taken from the table without a DNA check. With termini counted, the CDR3 has 12 amino acids. Germline V CDR1 and CDR2: SGHDT, YYEEEE. The CDR3 sequence: CASSSTGGPYYL.

The chain carries TRBV28 and TRBJ2-7, with 8 bases identical to TRBD2. CDR3 length: 15 residues. Germline-derived CDR1 and CDR2 are MDHEN and SYDVKM. V shed 5 bases and J 1 base; nucleotides not matched to a gene: 7. The CDR3 loop reads CASSPLGLASYEQYF. The CDR3 DNA reads as TGTGCCAGCAGTCCCCTCGGACTAGCTTCCTACGAGCAGTACTTC.

The chain has TRBV5-6 and TRBJ2-5; TRBD1 matches 8 bases. Trimming at V came to 2 bases and at J to 4 bases, leaving 10 bases not matched to a gene. Germline CDR1 and CDR2: SGHDT and YYEEEE. The CDR3 has 16 amino acids. The CDR3 region has the DNA TGTGCCAGCAGCTTCCGATCGGACAGGGCCTTAGAGACCCAGTACTTC. As protein: CASSFRSDRALETQYF. The full variable domain, its missing parts supplied by reference TRBV5-6 and TRBJ2-5, is DAGVTQSPTHLIKTRGQQVTLRCSPKSGHDTVSWYQQALGQGPQFIFQYYEEEERQRGNFPDRFSGHQFPNYSSELNVNALLLGDSALYLCASSFRSDRALETQYFGPGTRLLVL.

This rearrangement joins TRBV9 to TRBJ1-1; the D gene is possibly TRBD1 (6 bases). The CDR3 covers 16 residues. CDR1 is SGDLS, CDR2 YYNGEE, per germline. V was trimmed by 3 bases and J by 0 bases, leaving 15 bases between them. CDR3 in amino acids: CASSAKGQLVNTEAFF. The CDR3 nucleotides read TGTGCCAGCAGCGCAAAAGGACAGTTAGTGAACACTGAAGCTTTCTTT. Full variable domain (remainder filled in from reference TRBV9 and TRBJ1-1): DSGVTQTPKHLITATGQRVTLRCSPRSGDLSVYWYQQSLDQGLQFLIQYYNGEERAKGNILERFSAQQFPDLHSELNLSSLELGDSALYFCASSAKGQLVNTEAFFGQGTRLTVV.

V is TRBV7-9 and J is TRBJ2-1; TRBD2 agrees at 8 bases. The CDR3 has 14 amino acids. The V gene's germline CDR1 is SEHNR and CDR2 FQNEAQ (reference sequence). J gave up 7 bases and V 4 bases, and 6 bases lay outside the gene matches. The CDR3 loop is CASSSTSGWNEQFF. CDR3 DNA sequence: TGTGCCAGCAGCTCCACTAGCGGATGGAATGAGCAGTTCTTC.

V usage is TRBV15 and J usage is TRBJ2-3; D is undetermined. Germline assignment: CDR1 LNHNV and CDR2 YYDKDF (reference sequence). V shed 2 bases and J shed 2 bases, with 2 bases lying between them. The length of the CDR3 is 12 residues. This CDR3 is CATSRFTDTQYF. CDR3 nucleotide sequence: TGTGCCACCAGCAGATTCACAGATACGCAGTATTTT. The entire variable domain, with the rest obtained from reference TRBV15 and TRBJ2-3, is as follows: DAMVIQNPRYQVTQFGKPVTLSCSQTLNHNVMYWYQQKSSQAPKLLFHYYDKDFNNEADTPDNFQSRRPNTSFCFLDIRSPGLGDTAMYLCATSRFTDTQYFGPGTRLTVL.

This clone was counted a few times. The chain has TRBV4-2 and TRBJ1-2; D unresolved. V lost 0 bases and J lost 4, with 12 bases in between. Germline-derived CDR1 and CDR2 are LGHNA and YNFKEQ. This CDR3 region has 15 residues. The CDR3 bases are TGTGCCAGCAGCCAAGAAGGAGGTACTTCCTATGGCTACACCTTC. Protein product: CASSQEGGTSYGYTF.

The rearrangement uses TRBV18 and TRBJ1-5; the D gene is possibly TRBD1 (6 bases). Germline V gives CDR1 KGHSH, CDR2 LQKENI. V was pared by 0 bases and J by 4 bases, with 10 bases between. This CDR3 spans 15 amino acids. The CDR3 DNA sequence: TGTGCCAGCTCACCACCTGGAGGGGGTAATCAGCCCCAGCATTTT. It codes for CASSPPGGGNQPQHF. The complete variable domain, with remaining parts taken from reference TRBV18 and TRBJ1-5, reads NAGVMQNPRHLVRRRGQEARLRCSPMKGHSHVYWYRQLPEEGLKFMVYLQKENIIDESGMPKERFSAEFPKEGPSILRIQQVVRGDSAAYFCASSPPGGGNQPQHFGDGTRLSIL.

This chain links TRBV27 with TRBJ2-7; D possibly corresponds to TRBD1 (6 bases). Germline-derived CDR1 and CDR2 are MNHEY and SMNVEV (reference sequence). The V end was cut by 2 bases, the J end by 2 bases, with 13 bases between. This CDR3 spans 15 amino acids. As DNA, the CDR3 is TGTGCCAGCAGTTTAACAGGGACATTGACCTACGAGCAGTACTTC. It is translated as CASSLTGTLTYEQYF.

This chain connects TRBV27 to TRBJ2-1, with TRBD2 identical over 8 bases. The V gene's germline CDR1 is MNHEY and CDR2 SMNVEV (reference sequence). Losses at the gene ends were 9 bases for V and 9 bases for J; bases not matched to a gene: 13. The CDR3 length is 14 residues. CDR3: CASGTGTSLPEQFF. CDR3 DNA sequence: TGTGCCAGTGGGACCGGGACTAGTTTACCTGAGCAGTTCTTC.